This TCR beta chain was sequenced in a study of CXCR3-negative and CXCR3-positive naive CD8 T cells. Findings and caveats of the study: Naive subsets did not differ in surface CD5, and the authors estimated TCR strength using properties of the TRB CDR3.

Notes on this clonotype: As yet, its antigen is unknown.

Preparation of TRB cDNA libraries relied on 5' RACE carrying UMI labels. TCRdb reprocessed the 5' RACE reads and stores each CDR3 protein as one record, lacking DNA. This sample's table reports some 28,000 distinct CDR3 sequences. The material sequenced was memory CD8+ T cells from blood. The clonotype was recovered from a human donor in good health. Some clones in this sample may be carry-over from other donors' samples.

The CDR3 region is CASSEGGTDTQYF. The gene calls are TRBV6-4 and TRBJ2-3; lacking DNA, the TRBD1 call made by TCRdb goes unchecked. The length of the CDR3 is 13 residues. The germline V gene has CDR1 MRHNA and CDR2 SNTAGT.